This is a list of T cell receptor beta chains from one sample in a study of blood T cell repertoires in COVID-19. Some clones are missing from TCRdb's copy, which holds only in-frame ones; the method was immunoSEQ multiplex PCR. The table lists 390,000 or so clones, around 90% of them singletons. The sample taken for sequencing was peripheral blood. These receptors were taken from a man aged 18-30 years with active or convalescent COVID-19. Each CDR3 is given with its conserved first and last residue. D genes are given only for firm matches. Some rows have no size entry. The others give once, few or many, or a class for an expanded clone.

d_gene,abundance,len,v_gene,j_gene,CDR3aa,CDR3nt
TRBD1,-,16,TRBV7-3,TRBJ2-3,CASSLQGPLGTDTQYF,TGTGCCAGCAGCCTACAGGGGCCCTTGGGCACAGATACGCAGTATTTT
TRBD1,-,15,TRBV19,TRBJ1-1,CASSIGTSGGTEAFF,TGTGCCAGTAGTATAGGAACCTCAGGGGGCACTGAAGCTTTCTTT
-,once,15,TRBV6-2/TRBV6-3,TRBJ1-5,CASSYIFRGNQPQHF,TGTGCCAGCAGTTACATTTTCAGGGGTAATCAGCCCCAGCATTTT
TRBD1,-,15,TRBV27,TRBJ1-5,CASRIEGQANQPQHF,TGTGCCAGCCGGATAGAGGGACAGGCCAATCAGCCCCAGCATTTT
TRBD1,-,13,TRBV19,TRBJ1-5,CASSWDSYQPQHF,TGTGCCAGTAGCTGGGACAGCTATCAGCCCCAGCATTTT
TRBD2,-,15,TRBV9,TRBJ2-1,CASSASGGSYNEQFF,TGTGCCAGCAGCGCGTCGGGGGGCTCCTACAATGAGCAGTTCTTC
TRBD1,-,13,TRBV19,TRBJ1-5,CASRRTGSQPQHF,TGTGCCAGTAGGAGGACAGGGAGTCAGCCCCAGCATTTT
-,-,15,TRBV4-3,TRBJ1-1,CASSHEIWRNTEAFF,TGCGCCAGCAGCCACGAAATATGGAGGAACACTGAAGCTTTCTTT
TRBD2,-,14,TRBV28,TRBJ2-7,CASRTSGRPPEQYF,TGTGCCAGCAGGACTAGCGGGAGGCCCCCCGAGCAGTACTTC
-,-,15,TRBV4-3,TRBJ2-7,CASSQVTGSSYEQYF,TGCGCCAGCAGCCAAGTGACAGGAAGCTCCTACGAGCAGTACTTC
TRBD1,-,13,TRBV6-6,TRBJ2-2,CATGQGGTGELFF,TGTGCCACGGGACAGGGGGGCACCGGGGAGCTGTTTTTT
-,-,16,TRBV3-1/TRBV3-2,TRBJ1-2,CASSQGLQGYNYGYTF,TGTGCCAGCAGCCAAGGATTACAGGGTTACAACTATGGCTACACCTTC
TRBD1,few,16,TRBV4-2,TRBJ1-1,CASSQDLRTGWTEAFF,TGTGCCAGCAGCCAAGATCTGAGGACAGGGTGGACTGAAGCTTTCTTT
-,-,14,TRBV9,TRBJ2-5,CASSVGNSWETQYF,TGTGCCAGCAGCGTAGGTAACAGTTGGGAGACCCAGTACTTC
TRBD1,-,14,TRBV4-2,TRBJ2-7,CASSIRRQGSEQYF,TGTGCCAGCAGCATCCGACGACAGGGTAGCGAGCAGTACTTC
TRBD1,-,15,TRBV6-6,TRBJ2-7,CASSYLRGQGNEQYF,TGTGCCAGCAGTTACTTAAGGGGACAGGGAAACGAGCAGTACTTC
-,-,16,TRBV11-2,TRBJ2-4,CASSIISGGAKNIQYF,TGTGCCAGCAGCATAATTAGCGGAGGAGCCAAAAACATTCAGTACTTC
-,-,14,TRBV3-1/TRBV3-2,TRBJ2-2,CASSGGPRTGELFF,TGTGCCAGCAGCGGCGGGCCCCGCACCGGGGAGCTGTTTTTT
-,-,15,TRBV28,TRBJ1-1,CASQRSDRLNTEAFF,TGTGCCAGCCAACGGTCGGACAGATTGAACACTGAAGCTTTCTTT
-,-,16,TRBV9,TRBJ1-1,CASSVAPDMLNTEAFF,TGTGCCAGCAGCGTAGCCCCGGACATGTTGAACACTGAAGCTTTCTTT
-,-,13,TRBV12-3/TRBV12-4,TRBJ1-3,CASSPAAGNTIYF,TGTGCCAGCAGCCCGGCGGCCGGAAACACCATATATTTT
-,few,14,TRBV5-1,TRBJ1-6,CASSLQGLNSPLHF,TGCGCCAGCAGCTTGCAGGGCCTAAATTCACCCCTCCACTTT
TRBD2,-,20,TRBV24-1,TRBJ2-3,CATSEWTSGENTPSTDTQYF,TGTGCCACCAGTGAATGGACTAGCGGGGAGAACACACCTAGCACAGATACGCAGTATTTT
-,-,17,TRBV6-2/TRBV6-3,TRBJ2-4,CASSYSSPLSSKNIQYF,TGTGCCAGCAGTTACTCGAGCCCTCTCTCCTCCAAAAACATTCAGTACTTC
-,-,14,TRBV4-2,TRBJ1-1,CASSPAGQNTEAFF,TGTGCCAGCAGCCCGGCTGGACAGAACACTGAAGCTTTCTTT
TRBD1,-,13,TRBV7-9,TRBJ1-6,CASSSTGYSPLHF,TGTGCCAGCAGCTCGACAGGGTATTCACCCCTCCACTTT
-,-,14,TRBV4-1,TRBJ1-5,CASSQDRGAQPQHF,TGCGCCAGCAGCCAAGACAGGGGTGCTCAGCCCCAGCATTTT
TRBD1,-,16,TRBV6-5,TRBJ2-3,CASSSQGVRGTDTQYF,TGTGCCAGCAGTTCCCAGGGGGTTAGGGGCACAGATACGCAGTATTTT
-,-,14,TRBV18,TRBJ2-5,CASSPPPVGETQYF,TGTGCCAGCTCACCACCTCCGGTCGGAGAGACCCAGTACTTC
-,-,13,TRBV12-3/TRBV12-4,TRBJ1-5,CASSFFPQGSQHF,TGTGCCAGCAGTTTCTTCCCACAGGGTTCCCAGCATTTT
-,-,16,TRBV19,TRBJ1-5,CASNLGGRAGNQPQHF,TGTGCCTCGAACCTTGGGGGCAGGGCCGGCAATCAGCCCCAGCATTTT
-,-,11,TRBV29-1,TRBJ1-2,CSAGQGTGYTF,TGCAGCGCGGGGCAGGGTACAGGCTACACCTTC
-,few,15,TRBV4-3,TRBJ2-1,CASSQDRAGAAEQFF,TGCGCCAGCAGCCAAGATCGGGCGGGTGCGGCTGAGCAGTTCTTC
TRBD1,-,16,TRBV14,TRBJ1-2,CASSQGTGATRYGYTF,TGTGCCAGCAGCCAAGGGACAGGTGCTACTAGATATGGCTACACCTTC
TRBD1,-,16,TRBV18,TRBJ2-2,CASSPRGTANTGELFF,TGTGCCAGCTCACCACGGGGGACAGCGAACACCGGGGAGCTGTTTTTT
-,once,13,TRBV29-1,TRBJ1-6,CSVSARGDSPLHF,TGCAGCGTTTCCGCCAGGGGAGATTCACCCCTCCACTTT
-,-,15,TRBV19,TRBJ2-1,CASIPSQSSYNEQFF,TGTGCCAGTATTCCTAGTCAGAGCTCCTACAATGAGCAGTTCTTC
-,-,13,TRBV12-3/TRBV12-4,TRBJ2-7,CASSLGGQYEQYF,TGTGCCAGCAGTTTGGGGGGACAGTACGAGCAGTACTTC
-,-,17,TRBV7-8,TRBJ2-3,CASSLEGSTRPTDTQYF,TGTGCCAGCAGCTTAGAGGGGTCGACTAGACCAACAGATACGCAGTATTTT
TRBD2,-,16,TRBV4-1,TRBJ2-1,CASSHPSGASYNEQFF,TGCGCCAGCAGCCATCCCAGCGGGGCGTCCTACAATGAGCAGTTCTTC
TRBD1,-,14,TRBV7-6,TRBJ1-5,CASSPRGANQPQHF,TGTGCCAGCAGCCCCAGGGGGGCCAATCAGCCCCAGCATTTT
TRBD1,-,16,TRBV28,TRBJ1-5,CASSSPRDSVFRPQHF,TGTGCCAGCAGTTCACCCAGGGACAGCGTTTTTCGGCCCCAGCATTTT
-,-,13,TRBV19,TRBJ1-2,CASSITQGSGYTF,TGTGCCAGTAGTATAACGCAGGGAAGCGGCTACACCTTC
-,-,16,TRBV14,TRBJ2-1,CASSQDLARVFDEQFF,TGTGCCAGCAGCCAAGATCTTGCCCGGGTTTTCGATGAGCAGTTCTTC
TRBD1,-,16,TRBV7-3,TRBJ2-3,CASSPGDRVSTDTQYF,TGTGCCAGCAGCCCCGGGGACAGGGTCAGCACAGATACGCAGTATTTT
TRBD1,-,14,TRBV28,TRBJ2-5,CASRQDRGLQTQYF,TGTGCCAGCAGACAGGACAGGGGCTTACAGACCCAGTACTTC
-,-,14,TRBV5-1,TRBJ1-4,CASKSTATNEKLFF,TGCGCCAGCAAGAGTACAGCAACTAATGAAAAACTGTTTTTT
-,-,15,TRBV7-3,TRBJ2-3,CASSPQGSSADTQYF,TGTGCCAGCAGCCCCCAAGGATCTAGTGCTGATACGCAGTATTTT
-,-,15,TRBV3-1/TRBV3-2,TRBJ1-1,CASTQGRIKNTEAFF,TGTGCCAGCACCCAGGGGAGAATTAAGAACACTGAAGCTTTCTTT
-,-,14,TRBV11-2,TRBJ1-2,CASSLGAFDYGYTF,TGTGCCAGCAGCTTAGGGGCGTTTGATTATGGCTACACCTTC
TRBD1,-,12,TRBV5-5,TRBJ1-1,CASSTWTGEAFF,TGTGCCAGCAGCACCTGGACAGGAGAAGCTTTCTTT
-,-,15,TRBV6-5,TRBJ1-3,CASTSRGGSGNTIYF,TGTGCCAGCACTTCCAGGGGTGGGTCTGGAAACACCATATATTTT
-,-,15,TRBV5-1,TRBJ2-6,CASSSKGSGANVLTF,TGCGCCAGCAGCTCGAAGGGCTCTGGGGCCAACGTGCTGACTTTC
-,-,16,TRBV4-2,TRBJ1-4,CASSQPNTAGNEKLFF,TGTGCCAGCAGCCAACCGAACACCGCGGGCAATGAAAAACTGTTTTTT
-,once,13,TRBV21-1,TRBJ2-5,CASSKGQGETQYF,TGTGCCAGCAGCAAGGGACAGGGGGAGACCCAGTACTTC
-,-,15,TRBV6-5,TRBJ1-1,CASSYSPGVVTEAFF,TGTGCCAGCAGTTACTCGCCAGGGGTCGTCACTGAAGCTTTCTTT
TRBD1,few,14,TRBV5-1,TRBJ1-1,CASSSGQLNTEAFF,TGCGCCAGCAGCTCGGGACAGTTGAACACTGAAGCTTTCTTT